Below are 15 T cell receptor beta chains sequenced from a single sample in a study of T cells after yellow fever vaccination. TCRdb itself ran the 5' RACE reads through MiXCR, one entry per CDR3 protein. This table has more than 45,000 distinct CDR3 sequences, around 5.4% appearing once. The sequenced sample was PBMCs, either bulk or a sorted T-cell subset (CD4+, CD8+, memory, or dextramer-sorted; not recorded which), obtained on the day of the yellow fever booster vaccination. The receptors here all came from a man aged 18 to 30 who received the YFV17D yellow fever vaccine.

The V call is TRBV19, the J call TRBJ2-1, with a tentative D call TRBD2 (6 bases). V was cut by 5 bases and J by 9 bases, with 11 bases left in between. Germline V gene data show CDR1 as LNHDA and CDR2 as SQIVND (reference sequence). This CDR3 has 12 amino acids. CDR3 coding DNA: TGTGCCAGTAGTCCGGACTATCTTGAGCAGTTCTTC. Protein sequence: CASSPDYLEQFF.

Many counts were recorded for this clonotype. The chain joins TRBV5-1 to TRBJ2-1; weak D call: TRBD2 (6 bases). Deletions cut 4 bases from V and 2 bases from J, with 13 bases between. The CDR3 consists of 15 residues. Germline V gene lookup returns CDR1 SGHRS and CDR2 YFSETQ. The CDR3 DNA is TGCGCCAGCAGCGGGGACTTATCCACCTACAATGAGCAGTTCTTC. It specifies CASSGDLSTYNEQFF.

The sample holds a few counts of this clonotype. The chain links TRBV14 to TRBJ2-1; D gene unclear. Trimming removed 0 bases at V and 6 bases at J, with 6 bases between. The CDR3 has 13 residues. Germline CDR1 and CDR2: SGHDN and FVKESK. Here the CDR3 reads CASSQDTGNEQFF. For the CDR3, the DNA is TGTGCCAGCAGCCAAGATACCGGCAATGAGCAGTTCTTC.

This clonotype was seen many times. The gene calls are TRBV29-1 and TRBJ2-7; tentatively, D is TRBD1 (5 bases). The germline V gene has CDR1 SQVTM and CDR2 ANQGSEA. V lost 3 bases, J lost 2 bases, and 8 bases lay in between. There are 12 residues in the CDR3. The CDR3 sequence is CSVETETYEQYV. In DNA form, the CDR3 reads TGCAGCGTTGAGACAGAAACCTACGAGCAGTACGTC.

V gene TRBV2 combines with J gene TRBJ1-6; D perhaps matches TRBD1 (6 bases). Germline CDR1 and CDR2: SNHLY and FYNNEI. The V end lost 9 bases, the J end lost 6 bases, and 15 bases lay between the germline ends. The CDR3 contains 14 residues. For the CDR3, the DNA is TGTGCCAGTGGAGGGGGGGGTCTTAATTCACCCCTCCACTTT. This encodes CASGGGGLNSPLHF.

This clonotype was seen a handful of times. The V and J genes are TRBV12-3 or TRBV12-4 and TRBJ1-3; D gene ambiguous. V was cut by 6 bases and J by 0 bases, with 12 bases left in between. CDR3 size: 15 residues. CDR3 sequence reads: CASRLIPDSGNTIYF. The CDR3 coding sequence is TGTGCCAGCAGATTAATCCCGGACTCTGGAAACACCATATATTTT.

The rearrangement joins TRBV11-2 to TRBJ1-4; no firm D call. The ends were cut back, 7 bases at V and 2 bases at J, with 11 bases in the middle. This CDR3 has 14 residues. The germline gives CDR1 SGHAT, CDR2 FQNNGV. CDR3 nucleotide sequence: TGTGCCAGCACTCCCAGGACCACTAATGAAAAACTGTTTTTT. Translated: CASTPRTTNEKLFF. The full variable domain, its missing parts supplied by reference TRBV11-2 and TRBJ1-4, is EAGVAQSPRYKIIEKRQSVAFWCNPISGHATLYWYQQILGQGPKLLIQFQNNGVVDDSQLPKDRFSAERLKGVDSTLKIQPAKLEDSAVYLCASTPRTTNEKLFFGSGTQLSVL.

The chain employs TRBV5-1 and TRBJ2-2; D remains unclear. This CDR3 has 14 amino acids. CDR1 SGHRS and CDR2 YFSETQ come from the germline V gene. The V and J ends lost 4 bases and 0 bases respectively, with 7 bases between them. The CDR3 reads CASSGSPNTGELFF. Here the CDR3 DNA reads TGCGCCAGCAGCGGCAGCCCGAACACCGGGGAGCTGTTTTTT. Full variable domain (outside the CDR3, taken from reference TRBV5-1 and TRBJ2-2): KAGVTQTPRYLIKTRGQQVTLSCSPISGHRSVSWYQQTPGQGLQFLFEYFSETQRNKGNFPGRFSGRQFSNSRSEMNVSTLELGDSALYLCASSGSPNTGELFFGEGSRLTVL.

This clonotype has at least ten counts. V is TRBV9 and J is TRBJ2-1; TRBD2 matches at 8 bases. V was clipped by 0 bases and J by 10 bases; unmatched bases: 6. This CDR3 comprises 14 residues. Germline V gene data show CDR1 as SGDLS and CDR2 as YYNGEE. DNA of the CDR3: TGTGCCAGCAGCGTAGCCGGGGGGGCCCGGGAGCAGTTCTTC. It encodes CASSVAGGAREQFF.

The chain is built from TRBV18 and TRBJ2-7; 8 positions agree with TRBD2. The V gene end was trimmed by 3 bases and the J gene end by 7 bases; junction bases not matched to a gene: 5. CDR3 size: 13 residues. CDR1 is KGHSH and CDR2 is LQKENI in the germline V gene. The CDR3 region is CASSPGGAQEQYV. CDR3 DNA: TGTGCCAGCTCACCCGGGGGGGCTCAAGAGCAGTACGTC.

This clonotype was observed many times. The chain combines TRBV6-2 or TRBV6-3 with TRBJ1-5; a possible D gene is TRBD1 (5 bases). The CDR3 covers 14 residues. Germline loops: CDR1 MNHEY, CDR2 SVGEGT. V gave up 2 bases and J gave up 7 bases, with 12 bases separating them. CDR3 in amino acids: CASSYGQRGQPQHF. The CDR3 DNA reads as TGTGCCAGCAGTTACGGGCAGAGGGGACAGCCCCAGCATTTT.

Concerning this clonotype: A much larger clonotype is one base distant, so this may be a read error. CDR3 protein: CASIAHRGPNEKLFF. The CDR3 DNA reads as TGTGCCAGCATCGCTCACAGGGGTCCAAATGAAAAACTGTTTTTT. The V call is TRBV7-2, the J call TRBJ1-4; TRBD1 matches 7 bases. Germline V gene lookup returns CDR1 SGHTA and CDR2 FQGNSA. The length of the CDR3 is 15 residues. V lost 7 bases and J lost 5; bases outside the gene matches: 10.

This clonotype occurred many times. The chain links TRBV12-3 or TRBV12-4 to TRBJ2-4, with a tentative D call TRBD1 (6 bases). Trimming left V 6 bases short and J 3 bases short, with 9 bases between. This CDR3 spans 13 amino acids. The CDR3 spells CASSPTGKNIQYF. The DNA of the CDR3 is TGTGCCAGCAGCCCGACAGGCAAAAACATTCAGTACTTC.

The chain is built from TRBV19 and TRBJ1-2; D perhaps matches TRBD1 (5 bases). The germline V and J ends were trimmed by 1 base and 4 bases, with 13 bases remaining between them. Germline loops: CDR1 LNHDA, CDR2 SQIVND (reference sequence). The CDR3 is made up of 15 amino acids. As DNA, the CDR3 is TGTGCCAGTAGTATAGGAGAACGGGGACGCTATGGCTACACCTTC. This sequence encodes CASSIGERGRYGYTF.

This clonotype was seen ten or more times. The CDR3 loop reads CASSQRQGREAFF. CDR3 DNA sequence: TGTGCCAGCAGTCAAAGGCAGGGGCGGGAAGCTTTCTTT. J is TRBJ1-1 and V is TRBV7-2; D is perhaps TRBD1 (6 bases). The CDR3 is 13 amino acids. Trimming took off 6 bases at V and 8 bases at J, with 16 bases between the two ends. Germline CDR1 SGHTA, CDR2 FQGNSA.